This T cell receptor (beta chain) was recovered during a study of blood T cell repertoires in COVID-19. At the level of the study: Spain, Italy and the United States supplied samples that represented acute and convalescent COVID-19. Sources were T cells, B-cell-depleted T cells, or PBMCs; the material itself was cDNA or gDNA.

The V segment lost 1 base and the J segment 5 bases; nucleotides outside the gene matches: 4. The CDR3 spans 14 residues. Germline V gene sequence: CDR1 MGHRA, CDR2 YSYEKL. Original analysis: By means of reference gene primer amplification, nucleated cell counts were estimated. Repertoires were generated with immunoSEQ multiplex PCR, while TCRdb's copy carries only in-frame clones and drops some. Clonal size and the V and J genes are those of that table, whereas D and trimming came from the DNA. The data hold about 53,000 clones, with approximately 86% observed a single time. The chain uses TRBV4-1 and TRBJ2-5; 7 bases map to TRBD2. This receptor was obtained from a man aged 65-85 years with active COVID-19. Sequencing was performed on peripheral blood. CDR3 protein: CASSQVRGGETQYF. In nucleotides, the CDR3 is TGCGCCAGCAGCCAAGTGCGGGGAGGGGAGACCCAGTACTTC.